Each of the 5 T cell receptor beta chains below was sequenced from the same sample in a study of somatic mutations in cytotoxic T cells in rheumatoid arthritis. Assay: immunoSEQ multiplex PCR; the TCRdb copy retains only in-frame clones and omits some. The sample lists fewer than 30,000 clones, 82% occurring once. Sequencing was performed on CD8+ T cells sorted from blood. The receptors here all came from a man aged 50-60 years in good health.

The V call is TRBV13, the J call TRBJ1-1, with 11 bases aligning to TRBD1. The V gene end was trimmed by 5 bases and the J gene end by 1 base; junction bases not matched to a gene: 9. The CDR3 is 17 residues long. Germline V gene lookup returns CDR1 PRHDT and CDR2 FYEKMQ (reference sequence). The DNA for the CDR3 is TGTGCCAGCAGCCGACTTGCCGGGACAGGGGGGAACACTGAAGCTTTCTTT. Amino acids: CASSRLAGTGGNTEAFF.

This clone was detected only a few times. This chain joins TRBV7-9 and TRBJ1-1, with TRBD1 as a possible D gene (5 bases). Germline V gene data show CDR1 as SEHNR and CDR2 as FQNEAQ (reference sequence). The CDR3 spans 14 residues. Trimming stripped 4 bases from V and 8 bases from J, with 17 bases between. For the CDR3, the DNA is TGTGCCAGCAGCTCACGAAGTAACAGGACGGAAGCTTTCTTT. The encoded protein is CASSSRSNRTEAFF.

The chain is built from TRBV10-2 and TRBJ1-4; no definite D call. Trimming removed 8 bases at V and 8 bases at J, with 9 bases between. This CDR3 has 11 amino acids. The germline CDR1 and CDR2 sequences are WSHSY and SAAADI. The CDR3 reads CASSLGEKLFF. CDR3 DNA: TGCGCCAGCTCCTTGGGGGAAAAACTGTTTTTT.

As for this clone: An end of the junction differs from the germline gene, which may be a read error. The chain recombines TRBV27 with TRBJ2-5; 10 bases map to TRBD2. This CDR3 is built from 15 residues. Germline V gene data show CDR1 as MNHEY and CDR2 as SMNVEV (reference sequence). The CDR3 sequence is CATSRTSGIQETQYF. In DNA form, the CDR3 reads TGTGCCACCAGTAGGACTAGCGGAATTCAAGAGACCCAGTACTTC.

The rearrangement links TRBV5-1 to TRBJ2-1; TRBD2 matches at 10 bases. CDR1 and CDR2 (germline): SGHRS, YFSETQ. V lost 0 bases to trimming and J lost 5 bases; unmatched junction nucleotides: 8. The CDR3 consists of 17 residues. The CDR3 nucleotides read TGCGCCAGCAGCTTGGAAGCGGGAGGGCTGTGGCACAATGAGCAGTTCTTC. Residues: CASSLEAGGLWHNEQFF.